Listed below are T cell receptor beta chains from one sample, sequenced in a study of cytomegalovirus exposure and HLA in healthy donors. Assay used: immunoSEQ multiplex PCR; TCRdb lists only in-frame clones, some missing. The sample carries about 140,000 clones, 75% to 90% recorded once. Sequenced sample: PBMCs. The receptor set was obtained from a woman aged 45-65 years in good health and CMV-seropositive. Each CDR3 is given with its conserved first and last residue. D genes are given only for firm matches. Clone size, where shown, is once, few, many, or a class for clones that have expanded.

clone size | J gene | D gene | V gene | CDR3 protein | CDR3 DNA
NA | TRBJ1-1 | NA | TRBV28 | CASSLSGNTEAFF | TGTGCCAGCAGTTTATCCGGGAACACTGAAGCTTTCTTT
NA | TRBJ1-1 | NA | TRBV5-4 | CASSPLGGAMNTEAFF | TGTGCCAGCAGCCCGCTTGGGGGGGCCATGAACACTGAAGCTTTCTTT
NA | TRBJ2-1 | TRBD2 | TRBV29-1 | CSVEGSGGANEQFF | TGCAGCGTTGAAGGTAGCGGGGGGGCGAATGAGCAGTTCTTC
NA | TRBJ2-2 | TRBD2 | TRBV2 | CASRRTSGRIGELFF | TGTGCCAGCAGGCGGACTAGCGGGAGGATCGGGGAGCTGTTTTTT
NA | TRBJ2-1 | NA | TRBV19 | CASSRGQASSYNEQFF | TGTGCCAGTAGTAGAGGACAAGCGAGCTCCTACAATGAGCAGTTCTTC
NA | TRBJ2-3 | TRBD2 | TRBV7-9 | CASSLPVERGAPSTDTQYF | TGTGCCAGCAGCTTACCTGTCGAGCGGGGGGCCCCGAGCACAGATACGCAGTATTTT
NA | TRBJ1-3 | TRBD1 | TRBV15 | CATSRGQGETIYF | TGTGCCACCAGCAGAGGGCAGGGGGAGACCATATATTTT
NA | TRBJ2-2 | TRBD2 | TRBV28 | CASIPSGSTPGELFF | TGTGCCAGCATCCCTAGCGGGAGTACACCCGGGGAGCTGTTTTTT
NA | TRBJ2-5 | NA | TRBV2 | CASRPRWDGEETQYF | TGTGCCAGCAGGCCTCGATGGGATGGGGAGGAGACCCAGTACTTC
NA | TRBJ2-1 | TRBD2 | TRBV7-3 | CASSSGLAVEQFF | TGTGCCAGCAGCTCGGGACTAGCGGTGGAGCAGTTCTTC
NA | TRBJ2-7 | TRBD2 | TRBV4-2 | CASSLGGRTHEQYF | TGTGCCAGCAGCCTGGGCGGGAGAACCCACGAGCAGTACTTC
NA | TRBJ1-2 | TRBD1 | TRBV6-6 | CASRTRPGQGYGYTF | TGTGCCAGCAGGACCAGACCGGGACAGGGCTATGGCTACACCTTC
NA | TRBJ1-2 | TRBD1 | TRBV27 | CASSPTGTGGFGYTF | TGTGCCAGCAGTCCCACTGGGACAGGGGGCTTCGGCTACACCTTC
NA | TRBJ2-7 | NA | TRBV28 | CASSLFPRGGLSYEQYF | TGTGCCAGCAGTTTATTCCCGAGGGGGGGCCTTTCCTACGAGCAGTACTTC
few | TRBJ2-5 | TRBD2 | TRBV29-1 | CSVELGSSGETQYF | TGCAGCGTTGAATTGGGATCTAGCGGGGAGACCCAGTACTTC
few | TRBJ2-7 | NA | TRBV29-1 | CSVRRQTDEQYF | TGCAGCGTTAGAAGACAAACCGACGAGCAGTACTTC
NA | TRBJ1-6 | NA | TRBV9 | CASSVSTGNSPLHF | TGTGCCAGCAGCGTATCTACAGGGAATTCACCCCTCCACTTT
NA | TRBJ2-5 | NA | TRBV14 | CASSRETSFETQYF | TGTGCCAGCAGCCGAGAGACTAGTTTCGAGACCCAGTACTTC
NA | TRBJ1-2 | NA | TRBV5-1 | CASRTMFGLDSGYGYTF | TGCGCCAGCCGTACAATGTTCGGCCTCGACAGTGGCTATGGCTACACCTTC
NA | TRBJ2-2 | TRBD2 | TRBV15 | CATSREASGFGELFF | TGTGCCACCAGCAGGGAGGCTAGCGGGTTCGGGGAGCTGTTTTTT
NA | TRBJ1-1 | NA | TRBV5-1 | CASRPHTNTEAFF | TGCGCCAGCAGGCCACATACGAACACTGAAGCTTTCTTT
NA | TRBJ1-2 | NA | TRBV19 | CASSIIGVDYGYTF | TGTGCCAGTAGTATAATCGGGGTTGACTATGGCTACACCTTC
NA | TRBJ1-2 | TRBD1 | TRBV18 | CASSPDRGGYGYTF | TGTGCCAGCTCACCAGACAGGGGCGGCTATGGCTACACCTTC
NA | TRBJ2-7 | TRBD2 | TRBV27 | CASRGWGTSGSYEQYF | TGTGCCAGCAGGGGGTGGGGGACTAGCGGGAGTTACGAGCAGTACTTC
NA | TRBJ2-1 | NA | TRBV12-5 | CASGLKVAGTYNEQFF | TGTGCTAGTGGTTTGAAGGTGGCGGGGACCTACAATGAGCAGTTCTTC
once | TRBJ2-3 | NA | TRBV21-1 | CASHSGGAEDPADTQYF | TGTGCCAGTCATAGCGGGGGGGCGGAGGATCCAGCAGATACGCAGTATTTT
NA | TRBJ1-2 | NA | TRBV6-5 | CASRTTGSYGYTF | TGTGCCAGCAGGACTACAGGGTCCTATGGCTACACCTTC
NA | TRBJ1-5 | TRBD1 | TRBV15 | CATSRGAGGIQPQHF | TGTGCCACCAGCAGAGGTGCAGGGGGAATTCAGCCCCAGCATTTT
few | TRBJ2-1 | TRBD2 | TRBV28 | CASSPLLASGRGEQFF | TGTGCCAGCAGTCCCCTCCTGGCTAGCGGAAGAGGTGAGCAGTTCTTC
NA | TRBJ1-1 | NA | TRBV7-9 | CASSLVAGRTEAFF | TGTGCCAGCAGCTTAGTAGCAGGGAGGACTGAAGCTTTCTTT
NA | TRBJ2-2 | TRBD1 | TRBV7-2 | CASSLPGTGKLFF | TGTGCCAGCAGCCTACCCGGGACAGGGAAACTGTTTTTT
NA | TRBJ1-5 | NA | TRBV2 | CASSSGTEGLPQHF | TGTGCCAGCAGTTCCGGGACGGAGGGGTTGCCCCAGCATTTT